One sample yielded the 24 T cell receptor beta chains listed below, sequenced in a study of T cell changes during pregnancy in multiple sclerosis (dated by TCRdb to the late 2010s). Libraries were prepared through the immunoSEQ multiplex PCR assay. Held by TCRdb, this immuneACCESS table contains in-frame sequences only and omits some clones. Under half of the omission traces to an unresolved V gene where checked; the cause of the rest is unknown. The sample data list about 72,000 clones, and roughly 91% of these were observed just once. Of the sample, about 0.75% falls within the top ten clones. The starting material was peripheral blood, obtained in the third trimester of pregnancy. The receptors originated from a female donor in good health, enrolled as a control in a pregnancy study.

The chain has TRBV5-4 and TRBJ2-2; D is possibly TRBD1 (6 bases). The CDR3 is 15 amino acids. Deletions cut 4 bases from V and 2 bases from J, with 12 bases between. Germline CDR1 is SGHNT and CDR2 is YYREEE (reference sequence). CDR3: CASSVGGPNTGELFF. CDR3 nucleotide sequence: TGTGCCAGCAGCGTAGGGGGACCTAACACCGGGGAGCTGTTTTTT.

The chain combines TRBV18 with TRBJ1-2; TRBD1 matches at 7 bases. Germline CDR1 KGHSH, CDR2 LQKENI. The trim removed 0 bases at V and 4 bases at J, leaving 5 bases unmatched. This CDR3 region has 15 residues. The CDR3 here is CASSPPDRVSYGYTF. In nucleotides, the CDR3 is TGTGCCAGCTCACCACCTGACAGGGTTTCCTATGGCTACACCTTC.

The chain links TRBV2 to TRBJ2-7, with 7 bases matching TRBD2. This CDR3 has 15 residues. Unmatched junction bases numbered 8, after V lost 6 bases and J lost 0 bases. The germline V gene has CDR1 SNHLY and CDR2 FYNNEI. The chain's CDR3 is CASRGGGALSYEQYF. CDR3 DNA sequence: TGTGCCAGCAGGGGGGGAGGGGCCCTCTCCTACGAGCAGTACTTC.

This clone was seen only a few times. The chain is built from TRBV19 and TRBJ1-5, with TRBD1 matching 7 bases. Germline values: CDR1 LNHDA, CDR2 SQIVND (reference sequence). Trimming at V came to 8 bases and at J to 7 bases, leaving 8 bases not matched to a gene. The CDR3 is 13 amino acids. For the CDR3, the DNA is TGTGCCAGTTCTACAGGGGCGAGGCAGCCCCAGCATTTT. Its translation is CASSTGARQPQHF.

V is TRBV19 and J is TRBJ1-2; 8 bases are shared with TRBD1. Germline loops: CDR1 LNHDA, CDR2 SQIVND (reference sequence). With 5 bases clipped from V and 4 bases from J, the junction kept 3 bases outside the gene matches. This CDR3 is 13 amino acids long. CDR3 coding DNA: TGTGCCAGTAGTCCCGGGACAGGCTATGGCTACACCTTC. It is translated as CASSPGTGYGYTF.

The rearrangement links TRBV5-1 to TRBJ1-4, with 8 positions matching TRBD1. Germline V lookup: CDR1 SGHRS, CDR2 YFSETQ. V trimming: 4 bases; J trimming: 0 bases; junction bases outside the gene matches: 8. This CDR3 region has 17 residues. The CDR3 DNA follows: TGCGCCAGCAGCCCCCGGACAGGGCCAGCAACTAATGAAAAACTGTTTTTT. Translation gives CASSPRTGPATNEKLFF. Full variable domain (remainder filled in from reference TRBV5-1 and TRBJ1-4): KAGVTQTPRYLIKTRGQQVTLSCSPISGHRSVSWYQQTPGQGLQFLFEYFSETQRNKGNFPGRFSGRQFSNSRSEMNVSTLELGDSALYLCASSPRTGPATNEKLFFGSGTQLSVL.

The rearrangement links TRBV19 to TRBJ1-5; 12 bases are a match to TRBD1. The germline V gene has CDR1 LNHDA and CDR2 SQIVND (reference sequence). The trim removed 1 base at V and 7 bases at J, leaving 11 bases unmatched. The CDR3 is 18 residues long. CDR3 in DNA: TGTGCCAGTAGTATAGGGCTGCCGGGACAGGGGGCTTTCCAGCCCCAGCATTTT. Translating it yields CASSIGLPGQGAFQPQHF.

V gene TRBV6-1 combines with J gene TRBJ2-7; 7 nucleotides line up with TRBD2. The junction had 6 bases not matched to a gene; V was cut back by 8 bases and J by 2 bases. The CDR3 consists of 13 residues. The germline V gene has CDR1 MNHNS and CDR2 SASEGT. In DNA, the CDR3 is TGTGCCAGCGGGGGGGGGATGACCTACGAGCAGTACTTC. Residues: CASGGGMTYEQYF.

V and J are TRBV5-6 and TRBJ2-7; D perhaps matches TRBD2 (5 bases). V lost 0 bases to trimming and J lost 2 bases, with 15 bases between them. The V gene's germline CDR1 is SGHDT and CDR2 YYEEEE. The CDR3 totals 16 residues. In DNA, the CDR3 is TGTGCCAGCAGCTTGGTAGGAGGTGCGCTAGCCTACGAGCAGTACTTC. The encoded protein is CASSLVGGALAYEQYF.

J is TRBJ2-3 and V is TRBV9; TRBD2 aligns across 11 bases. V lost 3 bases and J lost 6; bases outside the gene matches: 3. This CDR3 spans 14 amino acids. Per the germline V gene, CDR1 is SGDLS and CDR2 is YYNGEE. CDR3 DNA sequence: TGTGCCAGCAGCGCCACTAGCGGGAGCGATACGCAGTATTTT. This translates into CASSATSGSDTQYF.

This clone was observed a single time. The chain links TRBV18 to TRBJ2-3; D gene ambiguous. Germline CDR1 KGHSH, CDR2 LQKENI. This CDR3 region has 12 residues. Trimming took 5 bases from V and 5 from J, leaving 8 bases between them. In DNA form, the CDR3 reads TGTGCCAGCTCAGTCCGTAGAGATACGCAGTATTTT. Protein product: CASSVRRDTQYF.

J is TRBJ1-4 and V is TRBV2; 10 nucleotides agree with TRBD1. V gave up 6 bases and J gave up 0 bases; unmatched junction bases: 4. This CDR3 region has 16 residues. CDR1 SNHLY and CDR2 FYNNEI come from the germline V gene. This chain's CDR3 is CASSSGTGATNEKLFF. CDR3 DNA: TGTGCCAGCAGCTCCGGGACAGGGGCAACTAATGAAAAACTGTTTTTT. Variable domain in full (rest from reference TRBV2 and TRBJ1-4): EPEVTQTPSHQVTQMGQEVILRCVPISNHLYFYWYRQILGQKVEFLVSFYNNEISEKSEIFDDQFSVERPDGSNFTLKIRSTKLEDSAMYFCASSSGTGATNEKLFFGSGTQLSVL.

V gene TRBV4-1 combines with J gene TRBJ2-1, with D possibly being TRBD2 (6 bases). Deletions cut 0 bases from V and 9 bases from J, with 9 bases between. This CDR3 contains 13 residues. Germline V gives CDR1 MGHRA, CDR2 YSYEKL. The CDR3 nucleotides are TGCGCCAGCAGCCAAGATCGGGGGATTGAGCAGTTCTTC. As protein: CASSQDRGIEQFF.

V gene TRBV10-3 combines with J gene TRBJ1-4; 7 bases fit TRBD1. The CDR3 contains 15 residues. V shed 3 bases and J 7 bases; nucleotides not matched to a gene: 8. The germline V gene has CDR1 ENHRY and CDR2 SYGVKD. The CDR3 DNA reads as TGTGCCATCAGTGAATCGACAGGGTGGACTGAAAAACTGTTTTTT. Translating gives CAISESTGWTEKLFF.

The chain uses TRBV6-5 and TRBJ2-2; a possible D gene is TRBD2 (5 bases). V shed 6 bases and J shed 1 base, with 9 bases lying between them. Germline-derived CDR1 and CDR2 are MNHEY and SVGAGI. The CDR3 is 14 residues long. The CDR3 DNA sequence: TGTGCCAGCAGCACTAGTTGGAACACCGGGGAGCTGTTTTTT. Its translation: CASSTSWNTGELFF.

The gene calls are TRBV6-5 and TRBJ1-3; possibly TRBD1 for D (6 bases). This CDR3 is 15 amino acids long. Germline V gene sequence: CDR1 MNHEY, CDR2 SVGAGI. V was shortened by 8 bases and J by 5 bases, with 19 bases between the two germline ends. CDR3 DNA sequence: TGTGCCAGCGGTTCGGAAACAGGGCACAGAAACACCATATATTTT. It codes for CASGSETGHRNTIYF.

V is TRBV7-9 and J is TRBJ1-4; 8 positions match TRBD1. The CDR3 has 15 residues. The germline V gene encodes CDR1 SEHNR and CDR2 FQNEAQ (reference sequence). J was trimmed by 7 bases and V by 5 bases; bases with no gene match: 9. CDR3 loop: CASSRSGQVGEKLFF. In DNA, the CDR3 is TGTGCCAGCAGCAGATCGGGACAGGTTGGTGAAAAACTGTTTTTT.

This clone appeared a single time. The V gene is TRBV5-1, the J gene TRBJ2-2; 10 nucleotides line up with TRBD2. The CDR3 has 15 amino acids. From germline, CDR1 is SGHRS and CDR2 YFSETQ. Trimming removed 7 bases from V and 5 bases from J; junction bases left unmatched: 8. The CDR3 coding sequence is TGCGCCAGCCGAGGAGCGGGGGGGCGAACCGGGGAGCTGTTTTTT. This translates into CASRGAGGRTGELFF.

This chain joins TRBV28 and TRBJ1-6; 10 bases are shared with TRBD1. Germline CDR1 reads MDHEN; CDR2 reads SYDVKM. This CDR3 is 16 amino acids long. V trimming: 2 bases; J trimming: 7 bases; junction bases outside the gene matches: 5. In DNA, the CDR3 is TGTGCCAGCAGTTTAGACAGGGGGCCTTGGAATTCACCCCTCCACTTT. Amino acids: CASSLDRGPWNSPLHF.

The chain uses TRBV18 and TRBJ2-5, with D perhaps TRBD1 (6 bases). The V end lost 8 bases, the J end lost 4 bases, and 14 bases lay between the germline ends. The CDR3 contains 13 residues. CDR1 is KGHSH, CDR2 LQKENI, per germline. In nucleotides, the CDR3 is TGTGCCAGCACAGGACAGAGGGGAGAGACCCAGTACTTC. Translation gives CASTGQRGETQYF.

The rearrangement links TRBV10-2 to TRBJ2-7; a weak D match, TRBD2 (5 bases). Germline CDR1 reads WSHSY; CDR2 reads SAAADI. V gave up 7 bases and J gave up 5 bases, with 18 bases separating them. This CDR3 contains 14 residues. The DNA for the CDR3 is TGCGCCAGCACTGCAGCGTTGGGGAGCCACGAGCAGTACTTC. Encoded protein: CASTAALGSHEQYF.

This clone was seen only once. CDR3 sequence reads: CASSHGTGVNTEAFF. Written as DNA, the CDR3 is TGTGCCAGCAGCCACGGGACAGGGGTGAACACTGAAGCTTTCTTT. V usage is TRBV4-2 and J usage is TRBJ1-1, with 10 positions matching TRBD1. Germline CDR1 reads LGHNA; CDR2 reads YNFKEQ. V lost 3 bases, J lost 0 bases, and 1 base stayed unmatched. The CDR3 loop spans 15 amino acids.

In its sample, this clone was seen once. The chain joins TRBV5-8 to TRBJ1-6; D is uncertain. The V and J ends lost 0 bases and 10 bases respectively, with 8 bases between them. CDR1 and CDR2 from the germline V gene are SGHTS and YDEGEE. The CDR3 has 13 residues. In DNA form, the CDR3 reads TGTGCCAGCAGCTTGGATAAAGAGTCACCCCTCCACTTT. Its translation is CASSLDKESPLHF.

The chain links TRBV5-1 to TRBJ1-1; TRBD1 is a possible D gene (6 bases). The CDR3 length is 16 residues. CDR1 is SGHRS and CDR2 is YFSETQ in the germline V gene. The germline V and J ends were trimmed by 4 bases and 1 base, with 17 bases remaining between them. CDR3 region: CASSDTNRARNTEAFF. The DNA of the CDR3 is TGCGCCAGCAGCGACACGAACAGGGCTAGGAACACTGAAGCTTTCTTT.